This TCR beta chain was captured in a study of cytomegalovirus exposure and HLA in healthy donors (dated 2017 in TCRdb). Turning to the overall study: The 500 to 700 repertoires of the first cohort and the roughly 120 validation repertoires were produced on the same platform, according to a later analysis. To predict cytomegalovirus infection status, the study combined high-throughput TCR immunosequencing, statistical association of individual TCRs with disease status, and machine learning. The study aimed to test whether cataloging public T cell receptors could reveal signatures of past pathogen exposure. In addition to the first cohort of 666 subjects, a separate validation cohort of approximately 110 different subjects was used.

Donors formed part of the validation cohort, which comprised 120 or so subjects and was distinct from the first cohort of fewer than 750 subjects. The CDR3 starts with the cysteine, ends with the phenylalanine, and has 16 residues. Only the CDR3 DNA stays, 48 bases, in frame from base 1. CDR1 and CDR2 are drawn from the germline V gene: MNHEY, SVGAGI. Trimming takes 2 bases off V and 5 bases off J; junction bases not matched to a gene: 9. As for this clone: The clone's antigen remains unknown. Base quality data are lacking; no much larger clone is found one base away.

Results and caveats for the whole study, not just this receptor: A later analysis lacked HLA typing for the validation cohort, so it scored co-occurrence in that cohort across all 130 or so repertoires. Most TCR sequences were observed very rarely across donors, whereas some public TCRs were present in many individuals. The authors suggested that the approach could potentially be generalized to other disease states and immunological phenotypes. A later analysis found that TCRs clustered in the first cohort also tended to co-occur in the approximately 120 validation repertoires, with more than 90% of cluster scores above 0. In vitro tests confirmed that a few of the cytomegalovirus-associated TCR beta chains recognize cytomegalovirus antigens. The study gave a list of 150 to 200 TCR beta chains associated with cytomegalovirus. In both the original and validation cohorts, the classifier was reported to diagnose cytomegalovirus status with high specificity and sensitivity.

Library construction relied on the immunoSEQ multiplex PCR assay. For the original study's pipeline: A statistical classification framework was built for diagnosing cytomegalovirus status from the catalog of TCR beta chain sequences. The clones in this table, taken by TCRdb from immuneACCESS, are in-frame only. Not every clone is retained; where verified, under half of the shortfall comes from an unresolved V gene, and the cause of the rest is unknown. D and trimming come from the DNA, and the V and J calls and clone size come from that table. The sample table contains about 180,000 clones; only one count was recorded for around 85% of them. Jointly, the top ten make up 16% of the sample.

Specimen: PBMCs. This TCR derives from a man between 18 and 29 years old in good health and CMV-seropositive. The chain uses TRBV6-5 and TRBJ2-1; the junction holds 7 bases that match TRBD2. This receptor has the CDR3 CASSYGTGGGDNEQFF. The DNA sequence is as follows: TGTGCCAGCAGTTACGGAACGGGAGGAGGGGACAATGAGCAGTTCTTC.